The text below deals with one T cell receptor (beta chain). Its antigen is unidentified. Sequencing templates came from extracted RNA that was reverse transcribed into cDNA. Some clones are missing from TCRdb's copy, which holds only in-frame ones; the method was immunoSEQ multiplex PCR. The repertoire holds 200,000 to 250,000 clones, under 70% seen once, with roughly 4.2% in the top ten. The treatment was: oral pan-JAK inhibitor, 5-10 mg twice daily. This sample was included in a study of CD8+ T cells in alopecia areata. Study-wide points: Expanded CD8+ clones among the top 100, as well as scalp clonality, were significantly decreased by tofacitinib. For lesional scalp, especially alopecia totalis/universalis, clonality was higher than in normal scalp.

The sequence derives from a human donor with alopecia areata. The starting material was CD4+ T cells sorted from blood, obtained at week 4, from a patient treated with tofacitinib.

In nucleotides, the CDR3 is TGTGCCAGCACCTCGGGGCTAGCGTTGGAGACCCAGTACTTC. This codes for CASTSGLALETQYF. The V and J genes are TRBV7-2 and TRBJ2-5; D possibly corresponds to TRBD2 (6 bases). V was trimmed by 7 bases and J by 5 bases, leaving 17 bases between them. CDR3 length equals 14 residues. CDR1 is SGHTA, CDR2 FQGNSA, per germline.